The 10 T cell receptor beta chains below were found in one sample sequenced in a study of cytomegalovirus exposure and HLA in healthy donors. The primer mix had 60 Vbeta and 13 Jbeta primers. The protocol was immunoSEQ multiplex PCR, while the TCRdb copy is restricted to in-frame clones and leaves out a portion. Found here are 60,000 to 85,000 clones; the top ten clones hold roughly 13%. The sequencing input was PBMCs. The receptors stem from a man in his fifties in good health and CMV-seropositive.

This rearrangement joins TRBV2 to TRBJ1-4, with D possibly being TRBD1 (6 bases). CDR3 length equals 14 residues. Germline lookup yields CDR1 SNHLY and CDR2 FYNNEI. Trimming stripped 7 bases from V and 6 bases from J, with 15 bases between. The CDR3 sequence is CASNAGVSDEKLFF. The CDR3 DNA sequence: TGTGCCAGCAACGCAGGGGTATCGGATGAAAAACTGTTTTTT.

This sequence joins TRBV4-1 and TRBJ1-5; TRBD1 matches at 7 bases. V dropped 0 bases and J dropped 4; count of bases not matched to a gene: 9. The CDR3 has 17 amino acids. Germline CDR1 reads MGHRA; CDR2 reads YSYEKL. In nucleotides, the CDR3 is TGCGCCAGCAGCCAAGAAAGTCTGAGGGGGCGAAATCAGCCCCAGCATTTT. Amino acid sequence: CASSQESLRGRNQPQHF.

The chain couples TRBV7-3 to TRBJ2-5; 9 bases fit TRBD2. Germline V CDR1 and CDR2: SGHTA, FQGTGA. J was trimmed by 3 bases and V by 3 bases; bases with no gene match: 2. CDR3 size: 14 residues. The DNA of the CDR3 is TGTGCCAGCAGCTTCTCTAGCGGGGAAGAGACCCAGTACTTC. Translation: CASSFSSGEETQYF.

This rearrangement joins TRBV7-2 to TRBJ2-5, with TRBD2 matching 10 bases. The CDR3 loop spans 18 amino acids. The trim removed 0 bases at V and 2 bases at J, leaving 9 bases unmatched. The germline V gene encodes CDR1 SGHTA and CDR2 FQGNSA. The CDR3 reads CASSLALLLAGEQETQYF. The CDR3 region has the DNA TGTGCCAGCAGCTTAGCCCTTCTTCTAGCGGGGGAACAAGAGACCCAGTACTTC.

V gene TRBV30 combines with J gene TRBJ2-5, with 8 bases identical to TRBD1. This CDR3 has 14 residues. The germline CDR1 and CDR2 sequences are GTSNPN and SVGIG (reference sequence). Trimming removed 5 bases from V and 5 bases from J; junction bases left unmatched: 10. The CDR3, as DNA: TGTGCCTGGGGCTCCGGACAGGGAGGCGAGACCCAGTACTTC. Its protein is CAWGSGQGGETQYF.

This chain joins TRBV15 and TRBJ2-2; D uncertain. Germline V gene lookup returns CDR1 LNHNV and CDR2 YYDKDF (reference sequence). The CDR3 is 15 amino acids. V was pared by 5 bases and J by 2 bases, with 12 bases between. The CDR3 region has the DNA TGTGCCACCAGCTCCCTTTGGCTTAACACCGGGGAGCTGTTTTTT. This translates into CATSSLWLNTGELFF. Drawing the rest from reference TRBV15 and TRBJ2-2, the complete variable domain is DAMVIQNPRYQVTQFGKPVTLSCSQTLNHNVMYWYQQKSSQAPKLLFHYYDKDFNNEADTPDNFQSRRPNTSFCFLDIRSPGLGDTAMYLCATSSLWLNTGELFFGEGSRLTVL.

The chain couples TRBV5-4 to TRBJ1-2, with 7 bases aligning to TRBD1. V gave up 10 bases and J gave up 3 bases; unmatched junction bases: 6. CDR3 size: 12 residues. Germline lookup yields CDR1 SGHNT and CDR2 YYREEE (reference sequence). Here the CDR3 DNA reads TGTGCCCAGGGAGGACAGGACTATGGCTACACCTTC. Protein product: CAQGGQDYGYTF.

The CDR3, as DNA: TGTGCCAGCAAAGAGCGGGAGTTGAACAATGAGCAGTTCTTC. Encoded protein: CASKERELNNEQFF. The chain links TRBV6-1 to TRBJ2-1; 8 positions match TRBD2. This CDR3 contains 14 residues. The germline gives CDR1 MNHNS, CDR2 SASEGT. V was clipped by 7 bases and J by 5 bases; unmatched bases: 7.

The V call is TRBV27, the J call TRBJ2-3, with D maybe TRBD2 (6 bases). Trimming pared 8 bases from V and 2 bases from J, leaving 14 bases between. This CDR3 has 14 residues. CDR1 is MNHEY, CDR2 SMNVEV, per germline (reference sequence). The CDR3 region is CASFSSALTDTQYF. The CDR3 DNA sequence: TGTGCCAGCTTCTCTAGCGCTCTCACAGATACGCAGTATTTT.

This chain connects TRBV10-2 to TRBJ2-7; a possible D gene is TRBD1 (6 bases). V was trimmed by 8 bases and J by 4 bases, leaving 9 bases between them. This CDR3 comprises 11 residues. Looked up from germline, CDR1 is WSHSY and CDR2 is SAAADI. The CDR3 protein is CASSQGYEQYV. CDR3 sequence (DNA): TGCGCCAGCTCACAGGGTTACGAGCAGTACGTC.